The present entry profiles one TCR beta chain with its context. Its matching antigen is unknown. Some clones are missing from TCRdb's copy, which holds only in-frame ones; the method was immunoSEQ multiplex PCR. Among hundreds of thousands of clones listed, roughly 95% were seen once. This sample was included in a study of shared clonotypes between healthy human individuals. The germline V gene has CDR1 MNHEY and CDR2 SMNVEV (reference sequence). Between the trimmed V and J ends, which lost 3 bases and 5 bases, there was a span of 16 bases. The CDR3 spans 15 residues. Points from the study as a whole: Estimated richness was generally greater in naive than memory subsets. The four-donor shared clonotypes exceeded non-shared clonotypes in generation probability, with non-shared ones scoring lower. Among a handful of donors, about 5% of naive CD4 clonotypes were found in common.

CD8 cells regarded as naive lacked CD45RO, were positively chosen for CCR7, and omitted terminally differentiated effector memory CD45RA+ cells. This clonotype was sampled from a woman under 40 in good health. J is TRBJ2-5 and V is TRBV27; possible D gene TRBD2, 5 bases. The source material was naive CD8+ T cells sorted from blood. CDR3 residues: CASSFSGSMGETQYF. For the CDR3, the DNA is TGTGCCAGCAGTTTCTCGGGGTCAATGGGGGAGACCCAGTACTTC.